The rows below give T cell receptor beta chains drawn from one sample of a study of blood T cell repertoires in COVID-19. The table came from immunoSEQ multiplex PCR; TCRdb's copy has only in-frame clones and leaves some out. This repertoire shows roughly 86,000 clones, over 80% found once; its top ten account for about 2%. What was sequenced was peripheral blood. Source of these receptors: a woman aged 70-85 years with acute or convalescent COVID-19. The CDR3 runs from the conserved cysteine through the conserved F or W.

v_call,cdr3_aa
TRBV5-1,CASSLVQDQLAF
TRBV24-1,CATSDEGASGGAADTQYF
TRBV5-1,CASSLGGDYEQYF
TRBV5-1,CASSWENRAEKLFF
TRBV9,CASSAGGDEQFF
TRBV15,CATSKGRTQQFF
TRBV7-2,CASSIPGLAGETQYF
TRBV5-1,CASSFRQGTNTEAFF
TRBV30,CAWDRTGEAFF
TRBV27,CASSLMVGGLDGYTF
TRBV27,CASSYRGDTEAFF
TRBV19,CASRDTSGGAKNIQYF
TRBV5-1,CASSPGTSAYNEQFF
TRBV6-5,CASSYSRAKDTQYF
TRBV7-9,CASSFFGGEDEQFF
TRBV7-7,CASSLSAAAGQETQYF
TRBV15,CATSDKTGAWGYTF
TRBV6-5,CASSYGGGGDVEQFF
TRBV18,CASSPIQNTGELFF
TRBV27,CASRSTGEYTEAFF
TRBV11-2,CASSSLGETQYF
TRBV3-1/TRBV3-2,CASSPTGQGAWSTEAFF
TRBV5-1,CASSVRQGVPSEAFF
TRBV7-9,CASSPGGGLETQYF
TRBV11-2,CASSLQAANTGELFF
TRBV20-1,CSASGGATNEKLFF
TRBV21-1,CASSSWDFSYEQYF
TRBV11-3,CASSFGQAGSATGELFF
TRBV5-1,CASSFRQDGGAFF
TRBV19,CASEGREGNYEQYF
TRBV3-1/TRBV3-2,CASSQSGGLDGYTF
TRBV28,CASGRGSNQPQHF
TRBV19,CASTLGLLNTEAFF
TRBV6-5,CASSYYGTGGDIF
TRBV5-1,CASSLPSGAYNEQFF
TRBV19,CASQQGTGNQPQHF
TRBV30,CALIRGLAFGQETQYF
TRBV2,CASSGQGAYEQYF
TRBV5-4,CASTASGASSYNEQFF
TRBV5-4,CASSLLGADTGELFF
TRBV6-1,CASSEIPRDTLTDF
TRBV9,CASSVEGANTEAFF
TRBV19,CASSIAVDSVNTEAFF
TRBV6-5,CASRIDSNYGYTF
TRBV28,CASWTGLSSNTGELFF
TRBV6-5,CASSYRGGRNYGYTF
TRBV10-2,CASSGRDRHSVYNEQFF
TRBV4-2,CASSQSTEAFF
TRBV30,CAWSQRQVGQPQHF
TRBV5-5,CASSLLRANYEQYF
TRBV18,CASSPQAGGGQETQYF
TRBV30,CAWNGRYNEKLFF
TRBV30,CASLHGTGRETQYF
TRBV23-1,CASSQGGTGGSYEQYF
TRBV5-5,CASSLTVLNGNQPQHF